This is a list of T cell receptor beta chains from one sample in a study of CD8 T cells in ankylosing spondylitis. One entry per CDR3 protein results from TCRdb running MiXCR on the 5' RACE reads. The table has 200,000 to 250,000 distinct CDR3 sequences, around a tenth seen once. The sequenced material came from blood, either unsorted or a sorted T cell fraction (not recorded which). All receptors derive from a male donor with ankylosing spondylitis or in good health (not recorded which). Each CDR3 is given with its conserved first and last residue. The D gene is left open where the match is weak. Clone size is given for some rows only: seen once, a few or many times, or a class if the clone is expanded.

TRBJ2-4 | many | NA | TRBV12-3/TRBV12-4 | TGTGCCAGCAGTTTTGCGACAGCCAAAAACATTCAGTACTTC | CASSFATAKNIQYF
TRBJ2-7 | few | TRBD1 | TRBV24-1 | TGTGCCACCAGTGTGGCAGGGGGTAGAAACGAGCAGTACTTC | CATSVAGGRNEQYF
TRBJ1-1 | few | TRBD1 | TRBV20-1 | TGCTGTGCTAGACCTAACGCGGGACAGGGAAAATTGTGGGAAGCTTTCTTT | CCARPNAGQGKLWEAFF
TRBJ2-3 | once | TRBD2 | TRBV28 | TGTGCCAGCAGTTTATCCGCTAGCGGGAGCACAGATACGCAGTATTTT | CASSLSASGSTDTQYF
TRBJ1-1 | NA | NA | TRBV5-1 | TGCGCCACTCGCGAGTTTGGGTCGGGCACTGAAGCTTTCTTT | CATREFGSGTEAFF
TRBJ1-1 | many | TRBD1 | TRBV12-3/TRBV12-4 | TGTGCCAGCATTACAGGGGGCAAGGCTGAAGCTTTCTTT | CASITGGKAEAFF
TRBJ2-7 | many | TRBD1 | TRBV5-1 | TGCGCCAGCAGCCTAGGACAGGGTTACTATGAGCAGTACTTC | CASSLGQGYYEQYF
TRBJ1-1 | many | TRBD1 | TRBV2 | TGTGCCAGCACTCCCCCTAAGGGGGCGGTCCTCACTGAAGCTTTCTTT | CASTPPKGAVLTEAFF
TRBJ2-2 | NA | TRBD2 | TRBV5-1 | TGCGCCAGCACCATTAGCGGGGCGAACACCGGGGAGCTGTTTTTT | CASTISGANTGELFF
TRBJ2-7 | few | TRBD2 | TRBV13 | TGTGCCAGCAGCCCCTTCCTGGGAGGGGACTACGAGCAGTACTTC | CASSPFLGGDYEQYF
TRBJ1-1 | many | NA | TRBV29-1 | TGCAGCGTTGACACTACGTGGGAACAAGCTTTCTTT | CSVDTTWEQAFF
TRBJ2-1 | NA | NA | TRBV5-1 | TGCGCCAGCAGCTTGGCGCAGGGTTACAATGAGCAGTTCTTC | CASSLAQGYNEQFF
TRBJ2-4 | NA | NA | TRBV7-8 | TGTGCCAGCAGCTTATTTTCTGTGCGGGAAGGGGCCAAAAACATTCAGTACTTC | CASSLFSVREGAKNIQYF
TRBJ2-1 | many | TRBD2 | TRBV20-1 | TGCAGTGCTAGCCTCGGGACTAGCGGGAGCCCCGGGGGTGAGCAGTTCTTC | CSASLGTSGSPGGEQFF
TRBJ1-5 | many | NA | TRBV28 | TGTGCCAGCAAACCGGGGGTTCGGGGGCTAGAACAGCCCCAGCATTTT | CASKPGVRGLEQPQHF
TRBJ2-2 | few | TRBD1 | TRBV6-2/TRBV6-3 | TGTGCCAGCGGACAGGGGGTTAACACCGGGGAGCTGTTTTTT | CASGQGVNTGELFF
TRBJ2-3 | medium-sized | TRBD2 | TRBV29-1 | TGCAGCGTACGGGGGGTTGCTGTCACAGATACGCAGTATTTT | CSVRGVAVTDTQYF
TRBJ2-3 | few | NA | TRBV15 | TGTGCCACCAGCAGAGCTACAGATACGCAGTATTTT | CATSRATDTQYF
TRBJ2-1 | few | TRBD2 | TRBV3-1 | TGTGCCAGCAGCGAAGCGGGGGGGAGGTACAATGAGCAGTTCTTC | CASSEAGGRYNEQFF
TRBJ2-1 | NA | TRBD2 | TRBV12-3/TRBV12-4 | TGTGCCAGCAGGCCAGGACTAGCGGGAGGGGCTCAGCAGTTCTTC | CASRPGLAGGAQQFF
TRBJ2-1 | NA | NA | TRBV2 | TGTGCCAGCATAGAGGGACCATACAATGAGCAGTTCTTC | CASIEGPYNEQFF
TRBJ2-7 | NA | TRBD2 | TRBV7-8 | TGTGCCAGCAGCTACGCCGGGACTAGCTCCGGCGAGCAGTACTTC | CASSYAGTSSGEQYF
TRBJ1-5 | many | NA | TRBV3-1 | TGTGCCCCACCCCGAATGAGTGGCGACAATCAGCCCCAGCATTTT | CAPPRMSGDNQPQHF
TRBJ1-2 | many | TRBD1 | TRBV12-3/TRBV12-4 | TGTGCCAGCAGTCCTAACCCGGGACAGGGGGATGGCTACACCTTC | CASSPNPGQGDGYTF
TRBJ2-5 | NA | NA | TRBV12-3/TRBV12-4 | TGTGCCAGCAGTTTAGACCGCAACCAAGAGACCCAGTACTTC | CASSLDRNQETQYF
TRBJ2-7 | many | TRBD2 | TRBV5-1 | TGCGCCAGCACCCTCTATAGCGGGACCTACGAGCAGTACTTC | CASTLYSGTYEQYF
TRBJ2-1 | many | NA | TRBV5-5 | TGTGCCAGCAGCTTCCAAGGCGGGACAAAACACAATGAGCAGTTCTTC | CASSFQGGTKHNEQFF
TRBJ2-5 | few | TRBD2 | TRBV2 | TGTGCCAGCAGTGAGGGACTAGCGTATCAAGAGACCCAGTACTTC | CASSEGLAYQETQYF
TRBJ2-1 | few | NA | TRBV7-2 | TGTGCCAGCAGCTTAGGCATATACAATGAGCAGTTCTTC | CASSLGIYNEQFF
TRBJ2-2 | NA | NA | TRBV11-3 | TGTGCCAGCAGCTTATCCTCTTCCTCGGTCACCGGGGAGCTGTTTTTT | CASSLSSSSVTGELFF
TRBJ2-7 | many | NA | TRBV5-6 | TGTGCCAGCAGCGCCCGGGGACTTGGATACGAGCAGTACTTC | CASSARGLGYEQYF
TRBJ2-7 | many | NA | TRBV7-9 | TGTGCCAGCAGCTCCAGGGACTGGACCTACGAGCAGTACTTC | CASSSRDWTYEQYF
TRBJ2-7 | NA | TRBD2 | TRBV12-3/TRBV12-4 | TGTGCCAGCAGGTTGACTAGCGGGAGAGTCCGCTTC | CASRLTSGRVRF
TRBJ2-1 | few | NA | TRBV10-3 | TGTGCCATCTCCCGGGGTTCCTACAATGAGCAGTTCTTC | CAISRGSYNEQFF
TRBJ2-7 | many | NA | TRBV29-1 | TGCAGCGTTGAAGGGGCAGGTCTCTACGAGCAGTACTTC | CSVEGAGLYEQYF
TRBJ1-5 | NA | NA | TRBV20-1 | TGCAGTGCGAGACAGGCTCCGGGCCAGCCCCAGCATTTT | CSARQAPGQPQHF
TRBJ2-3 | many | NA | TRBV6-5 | TGTGCCAGCAGTTACGGAGACGCGGCAGATACGCAGTATTTT | CASSYGDAADTQYF
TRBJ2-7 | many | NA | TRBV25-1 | TGTGCCAGCAGTGGTCATAGCGAGGGGCGCGAGCAGTACTTC | CASSGHSEGREQYF
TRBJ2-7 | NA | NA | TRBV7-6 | TGTGCCAGCAGCTTAGTGCCGGGCGACTACGAGCAGTACTTC | CASSLVPGDYEQYF
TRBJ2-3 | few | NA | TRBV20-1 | TGCAGTGCTAGAGCAGATACGCAGTATTTT | CSARADTQYF
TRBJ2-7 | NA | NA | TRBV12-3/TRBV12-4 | TGTGCCAGCAGCCCGGCCGGGGAAACCTACGAGCAGTACTTC | CASSPAGETYEQYF
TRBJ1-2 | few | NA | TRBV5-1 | TGCGCCAGCAGTTTTGACAGCTCCTATGGCTACACCTTC | CASSFDSSYGYTF
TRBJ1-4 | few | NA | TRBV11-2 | TGTGCCAGCAGCTTGATGGCAGGGTCTAATGAAAAACTGTTTTTT | CASSLMAGSNEKLFF
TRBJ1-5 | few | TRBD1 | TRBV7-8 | TGTGCCAGCAGCTTGACCGACAGGGAGGTTCAGCCCCAGCATTTT | CASSLTDREVQPQHF
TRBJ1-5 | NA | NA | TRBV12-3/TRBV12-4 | TGTGCCAGCAGTTTATTCACAACAGGGAATCAGCCCCAGCATTTT | CASSLFTTGNQPQHF
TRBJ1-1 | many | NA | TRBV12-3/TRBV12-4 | TGTGCCAGCAGTCTTGGAAATTTGGACACTGAAGCTTTCTTT | CASSLGNLDTEAFF
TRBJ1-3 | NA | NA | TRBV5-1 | TGCGCCAGCAGCTCCGGGACTTCCGGCTCTGGAAACACCATATATTTT | CASSSGTSGSGNTIYF